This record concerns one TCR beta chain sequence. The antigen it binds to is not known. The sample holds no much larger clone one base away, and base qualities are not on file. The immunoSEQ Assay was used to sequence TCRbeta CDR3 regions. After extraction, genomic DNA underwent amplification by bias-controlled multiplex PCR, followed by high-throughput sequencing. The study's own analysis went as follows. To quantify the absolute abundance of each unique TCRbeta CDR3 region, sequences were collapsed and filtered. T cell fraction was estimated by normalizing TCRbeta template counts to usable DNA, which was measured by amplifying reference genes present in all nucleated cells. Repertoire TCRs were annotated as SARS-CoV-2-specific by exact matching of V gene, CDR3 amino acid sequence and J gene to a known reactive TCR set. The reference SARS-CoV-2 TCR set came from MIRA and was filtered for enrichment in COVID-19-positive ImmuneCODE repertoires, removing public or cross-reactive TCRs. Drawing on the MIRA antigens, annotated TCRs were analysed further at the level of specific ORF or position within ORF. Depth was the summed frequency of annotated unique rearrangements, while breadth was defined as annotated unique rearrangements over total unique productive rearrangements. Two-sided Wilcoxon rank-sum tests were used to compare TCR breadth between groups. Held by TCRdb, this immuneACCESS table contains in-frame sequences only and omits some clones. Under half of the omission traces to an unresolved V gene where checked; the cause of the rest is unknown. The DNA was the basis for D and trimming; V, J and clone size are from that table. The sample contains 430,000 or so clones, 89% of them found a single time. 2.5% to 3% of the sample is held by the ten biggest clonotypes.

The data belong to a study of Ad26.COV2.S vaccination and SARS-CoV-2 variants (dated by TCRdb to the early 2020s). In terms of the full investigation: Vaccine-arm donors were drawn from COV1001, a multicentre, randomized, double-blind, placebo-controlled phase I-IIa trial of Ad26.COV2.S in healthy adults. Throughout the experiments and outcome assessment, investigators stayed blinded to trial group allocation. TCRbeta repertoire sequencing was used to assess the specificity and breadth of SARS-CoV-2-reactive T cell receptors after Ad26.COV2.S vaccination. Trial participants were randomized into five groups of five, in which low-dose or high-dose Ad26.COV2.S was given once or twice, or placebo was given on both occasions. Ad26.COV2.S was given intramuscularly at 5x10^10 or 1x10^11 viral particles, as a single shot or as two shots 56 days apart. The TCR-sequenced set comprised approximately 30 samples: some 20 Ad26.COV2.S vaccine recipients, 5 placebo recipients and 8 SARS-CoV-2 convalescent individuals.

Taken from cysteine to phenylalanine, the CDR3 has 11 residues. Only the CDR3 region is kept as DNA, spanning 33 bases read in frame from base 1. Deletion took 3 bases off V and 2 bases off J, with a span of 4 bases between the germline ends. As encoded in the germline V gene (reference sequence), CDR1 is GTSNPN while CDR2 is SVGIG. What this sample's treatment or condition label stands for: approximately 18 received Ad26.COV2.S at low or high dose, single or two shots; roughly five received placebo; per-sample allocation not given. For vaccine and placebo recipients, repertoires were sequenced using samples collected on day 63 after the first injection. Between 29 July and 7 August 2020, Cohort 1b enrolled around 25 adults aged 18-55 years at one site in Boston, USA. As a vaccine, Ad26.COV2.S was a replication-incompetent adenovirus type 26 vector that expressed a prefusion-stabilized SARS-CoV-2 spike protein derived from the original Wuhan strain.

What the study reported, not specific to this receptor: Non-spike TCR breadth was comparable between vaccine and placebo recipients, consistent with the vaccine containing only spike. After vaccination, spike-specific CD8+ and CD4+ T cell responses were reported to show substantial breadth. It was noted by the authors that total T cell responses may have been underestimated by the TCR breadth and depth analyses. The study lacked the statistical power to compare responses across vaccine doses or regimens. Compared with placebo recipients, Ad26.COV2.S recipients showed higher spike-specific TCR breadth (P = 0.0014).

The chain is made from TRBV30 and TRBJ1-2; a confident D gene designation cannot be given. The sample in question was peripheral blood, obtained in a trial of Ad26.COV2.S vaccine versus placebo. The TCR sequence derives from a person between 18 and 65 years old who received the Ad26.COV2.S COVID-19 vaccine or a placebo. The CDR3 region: CAWSLNYGYTF. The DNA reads TGTGCCTGGAGCTTGAACTATGGCTACACCTTC.